The rows below give T cell receptor beta chains drawn from one sample of a study of blood T cell repertoires in COVID-19. TCRdb's copy holds only in-frame clones and misses some; the assay was immunoSEQ multiplex PCR. The repertoire holds 53,000 or so clones, with approximately 90% as singletons. Sequencing was performed on peripheral blood. The receptors were gathered from a human donor in a cohort sampled during active COVID-19. The CDR3 runs from the conserved cysteine through the conserved F or W. D genes are given only for firm matches. Some rows mark clone size as missing; the rest say once, few, many or name a class of expanded clone.

cdr3_nt cdr3_aa j_call clone_size d_call v_call
TGTGCCAGCAGCTTGGCAGGACAGGAGCAGTTCTTC CASSLAGQEQFF TRBJ2-1 . . TRBV5-6
TGTGCCAGCAGCTTGGCCCGGAGGGGCACCGGGGAGCTGTTTTTT CASSLARRGTGELFF TRBJ2-2 . . TRBV5-5
TGTGCCAGCGGAGACCAGCGGGAAAGCACAGATACGCAGTATTTT CASGDQRESTDTQYF TRBJ2-3 . TRBD2 TRBV11-3
TGTGCCAGTAGTATTCGACGGCCAGGGGAAGGCACCGGGGAGCTGTTTTTT CASSIRRPGEGTGELFF TRBJ2-2 . . TRBV19
TGTGCCGGCCGACAGGGGGCGCGGAATGAGCAGTTCTTC CAGRQGARNEQFF TRBJ2-1 . TRBD1 TRBV12-3/TRBV12-4
TGTGCCAGCAGCTTGGGCCCGGGCGGGTACATCGGGGAGCTGTTTTTT CASSLGPGGYIGELFF TRBJ2-2 . . TRBV5-5
TGTGCCAGCAGACTCAGGGTGGTGGGCGAGCAGTACTTC CASRLRVVGEQYF TRBJ2-7 . . TRBV6-5
TGTGCCAGCTTTGGCCCGGGAAACACCATATATTTT CASFGPGNTIYF TRBJ1-3 . . TRBV27
TGCGCCAGCAGCCTTGGAACAGGGGATGCCGGGGAGCTGTTTTTT CASSLGTGDAGELFF TRBJ2-2 few TRBD1 TRBV4-3
TGTGCCAGCTACCCAATGGGCACAGGGGATGCCCAGGTAGCTTTCTTT CASYPMGTGDAQVAFF TRBJ1-1 . TRBD1 TRBV7-8
TGTGCCAGCATCACGAGCTCCTACAATGAGCAGTTCTTC CASITSSYNEQFF TRBJ2-1 . . TRBV2
TGTGCCAGCAGCTTTGGCGCCACGGGGCCCCTCCACTTT CASSFGATGPLHF TRBJ1-6 few . TRBV5-6
TGTGCCAGCAGCTTAGTGGGTCAGGATATTTTAAAGGAAGCTTTCTTT CASSLVGQDILKEAFF TRBJ1-1 . . TRBV7-9
TGCGCCAGCAGCTTCTCCCCGGGGTCCTCCTACAATGAGCAGTTCTTC CASSFSPGSSYNEQFF TRBJ2-1 . . TRBV5-1
TGTGCCAGCAGCCCCCCTTTGTGGCGGGGGGGCTACGTGCAGTTCTTC CASSPPLWRGGYVQFF TRBJ2-1 once TRBD2 TRBV6-2/TRBV6-3
TGTGCCAGCATGATCGGGGAGCGGTACACAGATACGCAGTATTTT CASMIGERYTDTQYF TRBJ2-3 . . TRBV2
TGTGCCAGCAGCCGAGGAACCGGGACTAGAGGTCGAGAGACCCAGTACTTC CASSRGTGTRGRETQYF TRBJ2-5 . TRBD2 TRBV3-1/TRBV3-2
TGTGCCACCAGTGATCGTTCAGGGGGGCAGGAGACCCAGTACTTC CATSDRSGGQETQYF TRBJ2-5 . . TRBV24-1
TGTGCCACCATTAGACTAGCGGGGTTCAATGAGCAGTTCTTC CATIRLAGFNEQFF TRBJ2-1 . TRBD2 TRBV6-5
TGCGCCAGCAGAATCGACCTCGGGGTTTCCACTGAAGCTTTCTTT CASRIDLGVSTEAFF TRBJ1-1 few . TRBV5-1
TGTGCCAGCAGTGAAGATCGGCCCCTGGGCTCACCCCTCCACTTT CASSEDRPLGSPLHF TRBJ1-6 . . TRBV6-1
TGTGCCAGCAGTCCCGGGACAAACTATGGCTACACCTTC CASSPGTNYGYTF TRBJ1-2 once . TRBV2
TGTGCCAGCAGCCCTGAACCCGGTCTCTACAATGAGCAGTTCTTC CASSPEPGLYNEQFF TRBJ2-1 . . TRBV9
TGCAGTGGACTAGCGGACTACGAGCAGTACTTC CSGLADYEQYF TRBJ2-7 . TRBD2 TRBV20-1
TGTGCCAGCAGCCAAGATAGTACCGGAGCTTACAATGAGCAGTTCTTC CASSQDSTGAYNEQFF TRBJ2-1 . . TRBV4-2
TGCAGCGTTGAAAAATCTTACAATGAGCAGTTCTTC CSVEKSYNEQFF TRBJ2-1 . . TRBV29-1
TGTGCCACCAGTGATTCCTGGGACCCGGCGGGGTATGGCTACACCTTC CATSDSWDPAGYGYTF TRBJ1-2 . . TRBV24-1
TGTGCCAGCAGTGGTCCCAGCGGGCTAGCCAAAAACATTCAGTACTTC CASSGPSGLAKNIQYF TRBJ2-4 . . TRBV2
TGTGCCAGCAGTTACTCGAATTCGCGGCAAGAGACCCAGTACTTC CASSYSNSRQETQYF TRBJ2-5 . . TRBV6-5
TGTGCCAGTAGTGAACGGGCAGGGCGGGATAAAAAACTGTTTTTT CASSERAGRDKKLFF TRBJ1-4 . . TRBV19
TGTGCCAGCAGTGAACGGGAAAGCTCCTACGAGCAGTACTTC CASSERESSYEQYF TRBJ2-7 . . TRBV2
TGTGCCAGTAGTCGGGGGAATCAGCCCCAGCATTTT CASSRGNQPQHF TRBJ1-5 . . TRBV19
TGTGCCAGCGGAGGGACAGAGTCAGAGACCCAGTACTTC CASGGTESETQYF TRBJ2-5 . . TRBV2
TGTGCCAGCAGCTTATCCGGGAGGGAATGGAACACCGGGGAGCTGTTTTTT CASSLSGREWNTGELFF TRBJ2-2 . TRBD2 TRBV7-3
TGCAGCGCTTCCTCCAGTCCTGGCGGGGAGCTGTTTTTT CSASSSPGGELFF TRBJ2-2 . . TRBV29-1
TGTGCCAGCAGTTTACAGAGGGCCTGGGGCTACACCTTC CASSLQRAWGYTF TRBJ1-2 . . TRBV28
TGTGCCAGCAGCTACACAGCTTACAATGAGCAGTTCTTC CASSYTAYNEQFF TRBJ2-1 . . TRBV5-5
TGTGCCAGCAGCTTTCTGCGGGAGAGGGAGACCCAGTACTTC CASSFLRERETQYF TRBJ2-5 . TRBD2 TRBV7-9
TGTGCCAGCAATAACAGGGGAGACTATGGCTACACCTTC CASNNRGDYGYTF TRBJ1-2 once TRBD1 TRBV6-5
TGTGCCAGCAGCTTAGGCTTTATGGGAGAAACGGGCTACACCTTC CASSLGFMGETGYTF TRBJ1-2 . . TRBV7-9
TGTGCCAGCAGCCCGAGAAGGACTCGGACTGAAGCTTTCTTT CASSPRRTRTEAFF TRBJ1-1 few . TRBV5-5
TGTGCCAGCAAGGGACTCGGGGAAGGTACTGAAGCTTTCTTT CASKGLGEGTEAFF TRBJ1-1 . . TRBV28
TGTGCCAGGGGAAGCGGCTACCACAATGAGCAGTTCTTC CARGSGYHNEQFF TRBJ2-1 . . TRBV2
TGTGCCACCAGTGAACATGGACTCTCCCATCAGGATGGCTACACCTTC CATSEHGLSHQDGYTF TRBJ1-2 . . TRBV24-1
TGTGCCGGTACAGTTTTCTCTGGAAACACCATATATTTT CAGTVFSGNTIYF TRBJ1-3 . . TRBV30
TGTGCCAGCAGCGGGGACAGGGAAGAAAACATTCAGTACTTC CASSGDREENIQYF TRBJ2-4 . TRBD1 TRBV9
TGTGCCAGCAGCTTGCGGACAGGGACCGGGGAGCTGTTTTTT CASSLRTGTGELFF TRBJ2-2 . TRBD1 TRBV7-9
TGTGCCAGTAGTAGGGCAGGATATCAGCCCCAGCATTTT CASSRAGYQPQHF TRBJ1-5 . . TRBV19
TGTGCCTGGATCGAGTTACAGGGTGGGGGAAACACCATATATTTT CAWIELQGGGNTIYF TRBJ1-3 . . TRBV30
TGCGCCAGCAGCCAAGGACAGGACAAGAATTCACCCCTCCACTTT CASSQGQDKNSPLHF TRBJ1-6 few TRBD1 TRBV5-1
TGTGCCAGCAGTTTCAGACAGCTGGAGACCCAGTACTTC CASSFRQLETQYF TRBJ2-5 once . TRBV12-3/TRBV12-4
TGTGCCAGCATCACCCGGTGGGGGGATGAGGGGAGAGGCTACACCTTC CASITRWGDEGRGYTF TRBJ1-2 . . TRBV5-6
TGTGCCACCCAAGAGACTACTAACTATGGCTACACCTTC CATQETTNYGYTF TRBJ1-2 once . TRBV24-1
TGTGCCAGCAGCTTGGGGACAGAAAACATTCAGTACTTC CASSLGTENIQYF TRBJ2-4 once . TRBV5-4
TGTGCCAGCAGTGAATTATCCACAGGGAAACAGCATTTT CASSELSTGKQHF TRBJ1-5 . . TRBV25-1
TGCGCCAGCAGCTTAAGCGGGGGGTCAGATGAGCAGTTCTTC CASSLSGGSDEQFF TRBJ2-1 . TRBD2 TRBV5-1
TGTGCCTGGAAGGGAGACAACATGAACACTGAAGCTTTCTTT CAWKGDNMNTEAFF TRBJ1-1 . . TRBV30
TGCGCCAGCGGCCTGGTGGGACAGGGGGGTGAAAAACTGTTTTTT CASGLVGQGGEKLFF TRBJ1-4 few TRBD1 TRBV5-1
TGTGCCACCGGGGGCCTAGTAGGCTCCTACAATGAGCAGTTCTTC CATGGLVGSYNEQFF TRBJ2-1 . . TRBV24-1